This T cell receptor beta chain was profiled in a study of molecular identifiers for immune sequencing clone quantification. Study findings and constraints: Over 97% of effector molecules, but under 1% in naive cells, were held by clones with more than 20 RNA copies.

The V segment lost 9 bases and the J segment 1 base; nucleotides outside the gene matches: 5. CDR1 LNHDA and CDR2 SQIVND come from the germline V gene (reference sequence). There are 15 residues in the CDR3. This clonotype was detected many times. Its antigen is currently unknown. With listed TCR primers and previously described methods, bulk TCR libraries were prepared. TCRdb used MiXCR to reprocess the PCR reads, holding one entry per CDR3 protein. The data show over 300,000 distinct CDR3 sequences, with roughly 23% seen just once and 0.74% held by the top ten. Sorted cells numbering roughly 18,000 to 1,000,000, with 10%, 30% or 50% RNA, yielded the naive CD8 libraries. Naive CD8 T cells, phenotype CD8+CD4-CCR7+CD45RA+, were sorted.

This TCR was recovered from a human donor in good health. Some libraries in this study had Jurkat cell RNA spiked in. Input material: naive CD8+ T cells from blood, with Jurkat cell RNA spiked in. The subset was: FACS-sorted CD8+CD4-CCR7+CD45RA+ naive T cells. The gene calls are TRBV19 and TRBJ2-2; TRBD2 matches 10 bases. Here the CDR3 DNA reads TGTGCCAGCAGTTGGACTAGCGGGAACACCGGGGAGCTGTTTTTT. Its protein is CASSWTSGNTGELFF. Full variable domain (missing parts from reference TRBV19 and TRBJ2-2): DGGITQSPKYLFRKEGQNVTLSCEQNLNHDAMYWYRQDPGQGLRLIYYSQIVNDFQKGDIAEGYSVSREKKESFPLTVTSAQKNPTAFYLCASSWTSGNTGELFFGEGSRLTVL.